The 10 T cell receptor beta chains given below trace back to one sample, sequenced in a study of response to subunit inactivated influenza vaccine. TCRdb redid the calling of the RT-PCR reads with MiXCR, one entry per CDR3 protein. The profile covers roughly 790,000 distinct CDR3 sequences, with over 20% appearing a single time and roughly a tenth taken by the ten largest. This specimen consisted of PBMCs from blood, obtained approximately 5 days after vaccination. Receptors originate from a man over 45 who received an inactivated influenza vaccine.

This clonotype was picked up many times. J is TRBJ1-2 and V is TRBV7-2; D possibly corresponds to TRBD1 (5 bases). The CDR3 spans 14 residues. V dropped 2 bases and J dropped 9 bases, with 16 bases sitting between them. CDR1 is SGHTA and CDR2 is FQGNSA in the germline V gene. As DNA, the CDR3 is TGTGCCAGCAGCTTATCCGAGGGGTCCTACCGCTACACCTTC. It translates to CASSLSEGSYRYTF.

DNA of the CDR3: TGCGCCAGCAGCTTGGGGCCAGATCCTACCGGTGGCTACACCTTC. The encoded protein is CASSLGPDPTGGYTF. This sequence joins TRBV5-1 and TRBJ1-2, with no clear D. The CDR3 contains 15 residues. Trimming left V 0 bases short and J 7 bases short, with 16 bases between. The germline V gene encodes CDR1 SGHRS and CDR2 YFSETQ. The full variable domain, rest sourced from reference TRBV5-1 and TRBJ1-2, is KAGVTQTPRYLIKTRGQQVTLSCSPISGHRSVSWYQQTPGQGLQFLFEYFSETQRNKGNFPGRFSGRQFSNSRSEMNVSTLELGDSALYLCASSLGPDPTGGYTFGSGTRLTVV.

This clonotype was counted only a few times. The chain links TRBV28 to TRBJ2-7, with D unclear. In germline, CDR1 is MDHEN, CDR2 SYDVKM. The CDR3 extends over 15 amino acids. Trimming cost V 2 bases and J 2 bases, with 13 bases left between them. CDR3 in amino acids: CASSLVVPDPYEQYF. The DNA of the CDR3 is TGTGCCAGCAGTTTAGTGGTTCCGGACCCCTACGAGCAGTACTTC.

This clonotype was detected only a few times. The chain combines TRBV5-1 with TRBJ1-2, with 7 bases matching TRBD1. V lost 5 bases to trimming and J lost 5 bases; unmatched junction nucleotides: 9. The CDR3 consists of 14 residues. In germline, CDR1 is SGHRS, CDR2 YFSETQ. The CDR3 nucleotides read TGCGCCAGCAGTACTCCGGGACAGTCATATGGCTACACCTTC. This gives the protein CASSTPGQSYGYTF. The variable domain in full, with the rest retrieved from reference TRBV5-1 and TRBJ1-2, is KAGVTQTPRYLIKTRGQQVTLSCSPISGHRSVSWYQQTPGQGLQFLFEYFSETQRNKGNFPGRFSGRQFSNSRSEMNVSTLELGDSALYLCASSTPGQSYGYTFGSGTRLTVV.

Ten or more counts support this clonotype. The rearrangement uses TRBV6-5 and TRBJ2-5; unclear D gene. V shed 3 bases and J shed 0 bases, with 11 bases lying between them. The CDR3 runs 15 residues. CDR1 is MNHEY and CDR2 is SVGAGI in the germline V gene. The CDR3 DNA sequence: TGTGCCAGCAGTTATAATCTGGGCCACCAAGAGACCCAGTACTTC. It codes for CASSYNLGHQETQYF.

CDR3 protein: CASSPPGDYEQYF. Written as DNA, the CDR3 is TGTGCCAGCTCACCACCAGGGGACTACGAGCAGTACTTC. The chain uses TRBV18 and TRBJ2-7; maybe TRBD1 (5 bases). The CDR3 contains 13 residues. From germline, CDR1 is KGHSH and CDR2 LQKENI. V lost 0 bases and J 3 bases, leaving 6 bases between the germline ends.

This clonotype has a handful of counts. The V gene is TRBV5-1, the J gene TRBJ2-6; no firm D call. The CDR3 covers 15 residues. Germline V gives CDR1 SGHRS, CDR2 YFSETQ. With 0 bases removed from V and 2 bases from J, the gap between germline ends came to 6 bases. This chain's CDR3 is CASSLGDAGANVLTF. CDR3 bases: TGCGCCAGCAGCTTGGGGGATGCTGGGGCCAACGTCCTGACTTTC.

The rearrangement joins TRBV15 to TRBJ1-3, with D uncertain. Germline CDR1 LNHNV, CDR2 YYDKDF (reference sequence). Between the trimmed V and J ends, which lost 3 bases and 0 bases, there was a span of 6 bases. The CDR3 is 14 amino acids. The CDR3 reads CATSSHVSGNTIYF. The CDR3, as DNA: TGTGCCACCAGCAGCCACGTCTCTGGAAACACCATATATTTT. Combining the CDR3 with reference TRBV15 and TRBJ1-3 gives the whole variable domain DAMVIQNPRYQVTQFGKPVTLSCSQTLNHNVMYWYQQKSSQAPKLLFHYYDKDFNNEADTPDNFQSRRPNTSFCFLDIRSPGLGDTAMYLCATSSHVSGNTIYFGEGSWLTVV.

This clonotype occurred a few times. This rearrangement joins TRBV5-5 to TRBJ2-7; D remains ambiguous. The CDR3 extends over 15 amino acids. Between the trimmed V and J ends, which lost 1 base and 0 bases, there was a span of 11 bases. CDR1 SGHKS and CDR2 YYEKEE come from the germline V gene (reference sequence). The CDR3 DNA sequence: TGTGCCAGCAGCTTGATAGGTGGATCCTCCTACGAGCAGTACTTC. Its translation is CASSLIGGSSYEQYF. The whole variable domain, filled in from reference TRBV5-5 and TRBJ2-7, reads DAGVTQSPTHLIKTRGQQVTLRCSPISGHKSVSWYQQVLGQGPQFIFQYYEKEERGRGNFPDRFSARQFPNYSSELNVNALLLGDSALYLCASSLIGGSSYEQYFGPGTRLTVT.

This clonotype was observed a few times. The CDR3 nucleotides read TGTGCCAGTAGTAACCCTCGGGCAGGGGGCTGGATTCGCGAGCAGTACTTC. Translating it yields CASSNPRAGGWIREQYF. The V gene is TRBV19, the J gene TRBJ2-7, with 8 bases lining up with TRBD1. There are 17 residues in the CDR3. Germline V gene data show CDR1 as LNHDA and CDR2 as SQIVND (reference sequence). Germline trimming cut 4 bases from V and 6 bases from J; bases unmatched to any gene: 17.